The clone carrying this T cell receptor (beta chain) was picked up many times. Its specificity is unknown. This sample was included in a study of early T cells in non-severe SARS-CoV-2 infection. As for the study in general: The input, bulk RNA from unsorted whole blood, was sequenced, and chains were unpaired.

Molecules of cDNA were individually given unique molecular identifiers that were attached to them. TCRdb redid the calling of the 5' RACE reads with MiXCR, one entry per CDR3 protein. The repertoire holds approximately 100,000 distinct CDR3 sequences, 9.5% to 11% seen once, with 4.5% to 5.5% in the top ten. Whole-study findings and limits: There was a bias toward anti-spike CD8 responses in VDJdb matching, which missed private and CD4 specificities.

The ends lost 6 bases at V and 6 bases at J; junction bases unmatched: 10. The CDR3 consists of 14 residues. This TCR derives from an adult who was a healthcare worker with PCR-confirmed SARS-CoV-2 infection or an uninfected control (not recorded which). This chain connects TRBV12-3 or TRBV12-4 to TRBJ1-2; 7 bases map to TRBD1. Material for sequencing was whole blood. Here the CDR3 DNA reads TGTGCCAGCAGCCCCCGACAGGGAGTGAATGGCTACACCTTC. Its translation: CASSPRQGVNGYTF.